This TCR beta chain appears in the sequencing data of a study of Ad26.COV2.S vaccination and SARS-CoV-2 variants. CDR1 is MNHEY, CDR2 SVGAGI, per germline. The trim removed 4 bases at V and 2 bases at J, leaving 7 bases unmatched. The CDR3 length is 16 residues. The treatment denotes: some 20 received Ad26.COV2.S at low or high dose, single or two shots; about 5 received placebo; per-sample allocation not given. Sampling occurred on day 63 after the first vaccine or placebo injection. Sequencing used immunoSEQ multiplex PCR; TCRdb keeps in-frame clones, though not all of them. The repertoire holds 400,000 to 450,000 clones, 92% seen once, with roughly 1.7% in the top ten.

The genes are TRBV6-5 and TRBJ2-7; 11 bases agree with TRBD1. The specimen comprised peripheral blood, sampled in a trial of Ad26.COV2.S vaccine versus placebo. The sequence derives from a person aged 18-60 years who received the Ad26.COV2.S COVID-19 vaccine or a placebo. The CDR3 bases are TGTGCCAGCAGTTGGAGGACAGGGGGCAATCCCTACGAGCAGTACTTC. Translation gives CASSWRTGGNPYEQYF.